This TCR beta chain emerged from a study of blood T cells in healthy people across ages. General study results and limits: Unsorted PBMCs blocked a conclusive comparison of naive and antigen-experienced cells. The study found more naive CD4+ cells and higher diversity in long-lived than aged donors.

This clonotype was seen only a few times. Its antigen is undetermined. This CDR3 spans 16 amino acids. V was cut by 1 base and J by 2 bases, with 12 bases left in between. The V gene's germline CDR1 is MNHEY and CDR2 SVGEGT. It was with a sample-barcoded 5' primer and a J-beta primer mix that a second PCR of roughly 6 to 12 cycles was run. TCRdb analysed the 5' RACE reads with MiXCR anew, one entry per CDR3 protein. The sample includes 500,000 to 700,000 distinct CDR3 sequences, about 30% seen only once; the top ten take 15% to 18%. The sequenced sample consisted of blood. The genes are TRBV6-2 or TRBV6-3 and TRBJ1-5; tentatively, D is TRBD1 (5 bases). The origin of this receptor is a woman older than 75 in good health. DNA for the CDR3: TGTGCCAGCAGTTACTATCCAGGGCAGGGCAATCAGCCCCAGCATTTT. It encodes CASSYYPGQGNQPQHF.